The rows below give T cell receptor beta chains drawn from one sample of a study of CD8+ T cells in alopecia areata. Assay used: immunoSEQ multiplex PCR; TCRdb lists only in-frame clones, some missing. The data show about 180,000 clones, 40% to 65% seen once. Sequencing was performed on CD8+ T cells sorted from blood, taken at week 24, from a patient treated with tofacitinib. All receptors come from a human donor with alopecia areata. Both conserved end residues are trimmed from each CDR3. The D gene is left open where the match is weak. Where a row states a size, it is once, few, many or the class of an expanded clone; other rows omit it.

>few|11|.|TRBV29-1
SARDSGANVLT
>.|13|.|TRBV7-8
ASSFGASGANVLT
>.|13|.|TRBV27
ASTLTGGQRDTQY
>.|11|.|TRBV2
ASSEGGRYEQY
>.|12|.|TRBV4-3
ASSQEKGTDTQY
>.|11|.|TRBV27
ASSTGYNYGYT
>few|12|TRBD1|TRBV29-1
SVEDRRGADTQY
>.|14|TRBD2|TRBV15
ATTSRHAGGTYEQY
>few|15|TRBD1|TRBV2
ASSDERTGVGANVLT
>.|10|.|TRBV6-1
ATRYMNTEAF
>few|14|TRBD2|TRBV5-1
ASSQLAGGRSDTQY
>.|10|.|TRBV13
ASSFISDEQF
>.|11|.|TRBV5-1
ASSLGSSYEQY
>.|17|TRBD1|TRBV12-5
ASGLVQSGTDYSNQPQH
>few|11|.|TRBV19
ASSLGQSHEAF
>.|14|.|TRBV7-8
ASSLAGGQGPFEQY
>.|12|.|TRBV30
AWSVGVGDTEAF
>few|13|TRBD1|TRBV7-2
ASSPPGQDNYGYT
>.|11|.|TRBV30
AWSMSGRTEAF
>.|12|.|TRBV19
ASSTEDSTDTQY
>few|11|.|TRBV11-2
ASSLDPIAEAF
>.|13|.|TRBV7-2
ASSFRTSGANVLT
>.|13|.|TRBV7-8
ASSPAVGLKNEQY
>few|17|.|TRBV23-1
ASSQSAQGRPSGANVLT
>.|13|TRBD1|TRBV6-5
ASRPPDRGRGGYT
>.|13|TRBD1|TRBV23-1
ASSQLGQGAGKLF
>.|13|.|TRBV6-5
ASSLVGENTGELF
>few|13|.|TRBV7-8
ASTGGGGAYNEQF
>.|12|TRBD1|TRBV28
ASSLTGVGTEAF
>few|9|TRBD1|TRBV29-1
SAGTGSGYT
>.|13|.|TRBV9
ASSVEGRAGDPYT
>few|11|.|TRBV30
AWSEGTSNEQF
>.|13|.|TRBV4-3
ASSQDRRVDQPQH
>.|14|TRBD1|TRBV7-3
ASSPTLWDRTDTQY
>few|12|.|TRBV30
AWSLQGSSYEQY
>few|12|TRBD1|TRBV7-9
ASSFGQGTDTQY
>.|13|TRBD2|TRBV19
ASSTQRTSNLEQF
>once|11|TRBD1|TRBV7-2
ASSSLQGAGAF
>few|14|TRBD1|TRBV28
ASSLGTGGPQQPQH
>.|11|.|TRBV7-2
ASSQGGGPEAF
>.|10|.|TRBV25-1
ASSEYNAEAF
>.|11|.|TRBV30
AWLTGITDGYT
>.|12|.|TRBV27
ASQGQRSYNEQF
>.|14|TRBD1|TRBV6-6
ASRLMSRDRHHEQY
>.|12|.|TRBV13
ASRNSDTVYEAF
>few|13|TRBD1|TRBV9
ASSAWDSRNTEAF
>.|10|.|TRBV30
AWSLWTDGYT
>.|13|TRBD1|TRBV28
ASSLSTGGSTEAF